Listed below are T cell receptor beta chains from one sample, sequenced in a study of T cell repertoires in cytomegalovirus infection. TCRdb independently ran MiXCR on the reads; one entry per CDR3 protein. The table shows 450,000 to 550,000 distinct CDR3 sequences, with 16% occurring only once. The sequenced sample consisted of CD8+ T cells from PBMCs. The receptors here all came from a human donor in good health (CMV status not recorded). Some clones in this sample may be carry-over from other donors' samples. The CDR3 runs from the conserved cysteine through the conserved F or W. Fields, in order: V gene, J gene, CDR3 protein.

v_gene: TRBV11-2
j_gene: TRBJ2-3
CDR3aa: CASSLNEDTQYF

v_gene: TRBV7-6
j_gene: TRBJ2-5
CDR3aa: CASSQRAGVKETQYF

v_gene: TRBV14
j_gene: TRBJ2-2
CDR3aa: CASSPQGESGTGELFF

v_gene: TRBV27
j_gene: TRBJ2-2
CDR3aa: CASLTENTGELFF

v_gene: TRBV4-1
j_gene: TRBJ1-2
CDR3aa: CASSPEGRTNYGYTF

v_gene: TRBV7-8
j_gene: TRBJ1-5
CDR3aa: CASSLGGGIQPQHF

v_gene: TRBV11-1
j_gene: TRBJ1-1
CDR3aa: CASSLGQGRTEAFF

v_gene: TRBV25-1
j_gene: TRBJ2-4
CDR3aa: CASSGWDSQYF

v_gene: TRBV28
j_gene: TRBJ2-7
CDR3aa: CASSFPIREGTYEQYF

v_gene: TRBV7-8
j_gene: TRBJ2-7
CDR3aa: CASSEEGLSYEQYF

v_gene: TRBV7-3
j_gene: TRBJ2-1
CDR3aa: CASSLVRGRDNEQFF

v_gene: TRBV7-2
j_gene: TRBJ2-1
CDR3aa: CASSLLAGGLVEQFF

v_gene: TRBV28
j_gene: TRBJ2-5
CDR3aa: CASSTFQTGKETQYF

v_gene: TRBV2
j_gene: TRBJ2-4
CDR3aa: CASRDDPRGLIQYF

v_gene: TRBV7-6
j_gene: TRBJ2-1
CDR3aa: CASSTTSGYRYNEQFF

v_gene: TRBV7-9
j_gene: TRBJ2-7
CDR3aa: CASTLDRGPYEQYF

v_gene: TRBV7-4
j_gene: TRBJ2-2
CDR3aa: CATRGRVTGELFF

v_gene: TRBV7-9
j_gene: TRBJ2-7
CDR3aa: CASSTLGSSYEQYF

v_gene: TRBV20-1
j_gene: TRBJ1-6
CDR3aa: CSAWTGDSSYNSPLHF

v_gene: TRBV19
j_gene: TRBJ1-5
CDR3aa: CASSPWDAGSNQPQHF

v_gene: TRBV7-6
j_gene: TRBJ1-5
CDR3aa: CASSPGTGLRNQPQHF

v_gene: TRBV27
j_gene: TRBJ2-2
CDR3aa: CASSQHNRDPLHAGELFF